These T cell receptor beta chains were read from a single sample in a study of T-cell reconstitution after alpha-beta-depleted transplantation in children. TCRdb analysed the PCR reads with MiXCR anew, one entry per CDR3 protein. The table has 350,000 to 500,000 distinct CDR3 sequences, around two fifths seen once; the top ten hold approximately 25%. Material: PBMCs, obtained before TCRalphabeta/CD19-depleted stem cell transplant. All receptors come from a girl aged 2 to 9 with aplastic anemia, due to receive a stem cell transplant. The CDR3 runs from the conserved cysteine through the conserved F or W. A D gene is named only where the DNA matches it firmly.

d_call	v_call	cdr3_aa
TRBD2	TRBV5-1	CASTSLVGGEQYF
.	TRBV27	CASSLAGARVWYEQYF
.	TRBV10-3	CAISPPNQHEQYF
TRBD2	TRBV6-5	CASSYSTSGSNEQFF
.	TRBV5-1	CASSLVLGMELFF
.	TRBV20-1	CSAWTVSDTQYF
.	TRBV12-3/TRBV12-4	CASSRAGGANVLTF
.	TRBV5-5	CASSQRGFGSYNEQFF
.	TRBV6-6	CASRFDSNQPQHF
TRBD2	TRBV20-1	CSGSRPAAGVGTGELFF
TRBD2	TRBV29-1	CSVERRGGEQYF
.	TRBV15	CATSRLTGELFF
.	TRBV27	CASSVYPREAEDPPSYGYTF
.	TRBV2	CAFIGPIGIRNEQFF
.	TRBV7-2	CASSLGLPDEQFF
.	TRBV7-2	CASNRRFSGANVLTF
.	TRBV6-2/TRBV6-3	CATQVQSSYNEQFF
.	TRBV6-5	CASGLGAGELFF
.	TRBV5-1	CASSLAPDRTDTQYF